What follows describes a single T cell receptor beta chain. The antigen is undetermined. This specimen belongs to a study of Ad26.COV2.S vaccination and SARS-CoV-2 variants. Study at large: Donor participated within the Ad26.COV2.S arm of the COV1001 trial.

This CDR3 spans 12 amino acids. Germline CDR1 and CDR2: KGHSH and LQKENI. Trimming removed 6 bases from V and 5 bases from J, with 10 bases in between. As for treatment: 19 received Ad26.COV2.S at low or high dose, single or two shots; roughly 5 received placebo; per-sample allocation not given. Vaccine and placebo recipients were sampled on day 63 after the first injection. The sample came from a Boston adult aged 18-55 years. Ad26.COV2.S expressed prefusion-stabilized spike from the original Wuhan strain. The table came from immunoSEQ multiplex PCR; TCRdb's copy has only in-frame clones and leaves some out. The sample records about 400,000 clones, 92% being singletons. Regarding the study as a whole: Researchers reported similar non-spike TCR breadth in vaccine and placebo recipients.

Sequencing used peripheral blood, obtained in a trial of Ad26.COV2.S vaccine versus placebo. The rearrangement uses TRBV18 and TRBJ1-1; TRBD1 is a possible D gene (6 bases). This TCR was recovered from a person aged 18-65 years who received the Ad26.COV2.S COVID-19 vaccine or a placebo. DNA for the CDR3: TGTGCCAGCTCTCCAGGGGCAACTGAAGCTTTCTTT. Translation gives CASSPGATEAFF.